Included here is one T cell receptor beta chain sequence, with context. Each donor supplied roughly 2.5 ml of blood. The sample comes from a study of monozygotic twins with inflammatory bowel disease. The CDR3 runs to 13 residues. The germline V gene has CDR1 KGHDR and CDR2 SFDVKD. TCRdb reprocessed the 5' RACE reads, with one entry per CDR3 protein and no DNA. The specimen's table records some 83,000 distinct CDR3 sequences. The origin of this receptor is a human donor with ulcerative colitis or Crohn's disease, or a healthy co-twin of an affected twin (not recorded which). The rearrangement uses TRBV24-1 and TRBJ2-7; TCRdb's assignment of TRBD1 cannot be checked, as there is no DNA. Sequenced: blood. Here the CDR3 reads CATSGQGNYEQYF.